What follows are 14 T cell receptor beta chains derived from one specimen sequenced in a study of blood T cell repertoires in COVID-19. Clones were read by immunoSEQ multiplex PCR, and TCRdb kept only the in-frame ones, dropping some. The sample lists 110,000 or so clones, approximately 85% occurring once. Source material: peripheral blood. The origin of the receptors is a woman aged 55-69 years with COVID-19, enrolled during active disease.

J is TRBJ2-1 and V is TRBV19; a weak D match, TRBD1 (6 bases). Germline V CDR1 and CDR2: LNHDA, SQIVND (reference sequence). V gave up 5 bases and J gave up 7 bases, with 12 bases separating them. The CDR3 length is 13 residues. The CDR3 DNA reads as TGTGCCAGTAGTGGGCAGGGGTGGAATGAGCAGTTCTTC. Translated: CASSGQGWNEQFF.

V usage is TRBV4-1 and J usage is TRBJ2-7; weak D call: TRBD1 (5 bases). Germline CDR1 is MGHRA and CDR2 is YSYEKL. V was clipped by 1 base and J by 0 bases, with 7 bases between them. The CDR3 runs 14 residues. CDR3 in DNA: TGCGCCAGCAGCCAAGCAGGGTTCTCCTACGAGCAGTACTTC. It is translated as CASSQAGFSYEQYF.

With regard to this clone: Distinct nucleotide sequences in the sample also encode this CDR3. V gene TRBV7-8 combines with J gene TRBJ1-2; D is unresolved. CDR1 is SGHVS and CDR2 is FQNEAQ in the germline V gene. Trimming removed 1 base at V and 0 bases at J, with 12 bases between. This CDR3 comprises 16 residues. The CDR3 protein is CASSLVGGETNYGYTF. DNA for the CDR3: TGTGCCAGCAGCTTAGTAGGCGGCGAAACTAACTATGGCTACACCTTC.

This sequence joins TRBV2 and TRBJ1-1, with D possibly being TRBD1 (5 bases). This CDR3 spans 14 amino acids. Germline assignment: CDR1 SNHLY and CDR2 FYNNEI. Trimming removed 7 bases at V and 3 bases at J, with 15 bases between. The CDR3 protein is CASIPGPGDTEAFF. For the CDR3, the DNA is TGTGCCAGCATCCCGGGACCGGGGGACACTGAAGCTTTCTTT.

The V and J genes are TRBV20-1 and TRBJ2-3, with 10 bases fitting TRBD2. CDR1 and CDR2 from the germline V gene are DFQATT and SNEGSKA (reference sequence). V shed 3 bases, J shed 5 bases, and the junction held 8 bases outside the gene matches. This CDR3 is 15 amino acids long. Here the CDR3 DNA reads TGCAGTGCTAGTCCCAGCGGGGGGGCCCTAGATACGCAGTATTTT. Its translation is CSASPSGGALDTQYF.

This clone was detected a few times. V gene TRBV5-4 combines with J gene TRBJ1-4; D is ambiguous. CDR1 and CDR2 (germline): SGHNT, YYREEE (reference sequence). This CDR3 has 15 residues. Trimming left V 4 bases short and J 7 bases short, with 17 bases between. CDR3 region: CASSPSRIVGEKLFF. Written as DNA, the CDR3 is TGTGCCAGCAGCCCATCCAGGATCGTCGGTGAAAAACTGTTTTTT.

This chain connects TRBV18 to TRBJ1-4, with D possibly being TRBD1 (6 bases). The germline V gene encodes CDR1 KGHSH and CDR2 LQKENI. V was shortened by 1 base and J by 5 bases, with 8 bases between the two germline ends. The CDR3 has 14 amino acids. The CDR3 reads CASSPRGLNEKLFF. CDR3 DNA sequence: TGTGCCAGCTCACCACGGGGGCTCAATGAAAAACTGTTTTTT.

This chain's CDR3 is CAISEILRTGTYEQYF. For the CDR3, the DNA is TGTGCCATCAGTGAAATCTTACGGACAGGGACCTACGAGCAGTACTTC. The V call is TRBV10-3, the J call TRBJ2-7; 8 positions match TRBD1. The junction had 9 bases not matched to a gene; V was cut back by 3 bases and J by 2 bases. The CDR3 has 16 residues. The germline CDR1 and CDR2 sequences are ENHRY and SYGVKD.

The J gene is TRBJ2-5, the V gene TRBV7-2; 7 nucleotides agree with TRBD2. Germline V CDR1 and CDR2: SGHTA, FQGNSA. V trimming: 1 base; J trimming: 14 bases; junction bases outside the gene matches: 10. CDR3 size: 13 residues. The CDR3 DNA reads TGTGCCAGCAGCTTAGGGGGTAGCGGGCTAATTTACTTC. Residues: CASSLGGSGLIYF.

The chain joins TRBV15 to TRBJ1-2, with a tentative D call TRBD1 (6 bases). The CDR3 runs 14 residues. V was shortened by 7 bases and J by 7 bases, with 19 bases between the two germline ends. Germline loops: CDR1 LNHNV, CDR2 YYDKDF (reference sequence). CDR3 in amino acids: CATTRTRGAFGYTF. In DNA, the CDR3 is TGTGCCACCACCCGCACGCGGGGGGCTTTTGGCTACACCTTC. Drawing the rest from reference TRBV15 and TRBJ1-2, the complete variable domain is DAMVIQNPRYQVTQFGKPVTLSCSQTLNHNVMYWYQQKSSQAPKLLFHYYDKDFNNEADTPDNFQSRRPNTSFCFLDIRSPGLGDTAMYLCATTRTRGAFGYTFGSGTRLTVV.

The chain uses TRBV19 and TRBJ1-1, with D hard to call. The CDR3 is 12 amino acids. The germline V gene encodes CDR1 LNHDA and CDR2 SQIVND (reference sequence). V was clipped by 5 bases and J by 5 bases, with 9 bases between them. The CDR3 loop reads CASSSGITEAFF. CDR3 DNA: TGTGCCAGTAGTTCGGGAATTACTGAAGCTTTCTTT. Supplemented by reference TRBV19 and TRBJ1-1, the full variable domain reads DGGITQSPKYLFRKEGQNVTLSCEQNLNHDAMYWYRQDPGQGLRLIYYSQIVNDFQKGDIAEGYSVSREKKESFPLTVTSAQKNPTAFYLCASSSGITEAFFGQGTRLTVV.

The chain carries TRBV7-9 and TRBJ1-6, with D uncertain. Trimming took off 9 bases at V and 9 bases at J, with 15 bases between the two ends. Germline V gene lookup returns CDR1 SEHNR and CDR2 FQNEAQ (reference sequence). This CDR3 has 13 amino acids. DNA of the CDR3: TGTGCCAGTACCTTCGACGGAGTTTCACCCCTCCACTTT. Its protein is CASTFDGVSPLHF.

The CDR3 bases are TGTGCCAGCAGCGTCAGCGGGGAGTACCAAGAGACCCAGTACTTC. It specifies CASSVSGEYQETQYF. This rearrangement joins TRBV9 to TRBJ2-5, with 7 bases lining up with TRBD2. The trim removed 2 bases at V and 0 bases at J, leaving 4 bases unmatched. This CDR3 comprises 15 residues. Germline values: CDR1 SGDLS, CDR2 YYNGEE.

This chain connects TRBV7-2 to TRBJ1-3, with D possibly being TRBD1 (5 bases). Germline loops: CDR1 SGHTA, CDR2 FQGNSA. Trimming took 5 bases from V and 4 from J, leaving 15 bases between them. The CDR3 runs 15 residues. CDR3 sequence (DNA): TGTGCCAGCAGCCCCGAGACAGACCGGGGAAACACCATATATTTT. This encodes CASSPETDRGNTIYF.